The source of this TCR beta chain is a study of T-cell reconstitution after alpha-beta-depleted transplantation in children. Findings of the study overall: The study traced high day-60 TCRbeta diversity in some patients to surviving recipient T cells and thymic progenitors. From newly produced T cells came most of the T-cell counts and diversity one year after transplant.

Germline V gene data show CDR1 as MNHEY and CDR2 as SVGEGT. Trimming shortened V by 4 bases and J by 5 bases, and 15 bases separated the two germline ends. The length of the CDR3 is 15 residues. Unique molecular identifiers tagged the TCRbeta library. TCRdb re-called the PCR reads with MiXCR, one entry per CDR3 protein. This sample has nearly 200,000 distinct CDR3 sequences; roughly 6.3% occur once, and the top ten carry roughly 4.5%. A remark on this clonotype: What it binds is unknown.

The receptor was derived from a girl in the first two years of life with combined immunodeficiency, due to receive a stem cell transplant. The J gene is TRBJ1-5, the V gene TRBV6-2 or TRBV6-3; D ambiguous. The sample here was PBMCs, taken before TCRalphabeta/CD19-depleted stem cell transplant. This CDR3 reads CASSFRPAPYQPQHF. CDR3 in DNA: TGTGCCAGCAGTTTCCGACCCGCTCCTTATCAGCCCCAGCATTTT.